This T cell receptor beta chain appears in the sequencing data of a study of PD-1 blockade in classical Hodgkin lymphoma. Produced via immunoSEQ multiplex PCR; TCRdb's table is partial and in-frame only. Of some 63,000 clones in the sample, 90% were seen once. Relapse was seen in all patients after autologous stem cell transplantation, and brentuximab vedotin exposure was variable. With 1 base removed from V and 6 bases from J, the gap between germline ends came to 12 bases. The CDR3 consists of 15 residues. From germline, CDR1 is ENHRY and CDR2 SYGVKD. The chain employs TRBV10-3 and TRBJ1-4, with a possible D match to TRBD1 (5 bases). The sequence was collected from a human donor with classical Hodgkin lymphoma. Material: peripheral blood mononuclear cells (PBMCs), obtained at baseline. CDR3 coding DNA: TGTGCCATCAGTGAGTTAGGACAAGAGGATGAAAAACTGTTTTTT. Amino acid sequence: CAISELGQEDEKLFF.